The table lists the clone carrying this T cell receptor beta chain with a few counts. Antigen unknown. The data were obtained in a study of T cell repertoires in cytomegalovirus infection. Study context: Carrying CMV and the relevant HLA type showed in public TCR beta signatures. Study findings and constraints: Cumulative frequency of public TCR beta families picked out carriers of CMV plus the relevant HLA.

TCRdb independently ran MiXCR on the reads; one entry per CDR3 protein. The sample includes roughly 630,000 distinct CDR3 sequences, roughly 26% of them seen just once. V gave up 2 bases and J gave up 0 bases, with 10 bases separating them. Germline loops: CDR1 SGHVS, CDR2 FNYEAQ. The length of the CDR3 is 16 residues. This sequence joins TRBV7-6 and TRBJ2-2, with D possibly matching TRBD1 (6 bases). Sequenced sample: CD8+ T cells from PBMCs. The clonotype comes from a human donor in good health (CMV status not recorded). Some clones in this sample may be carry-over from other donors' samples. In DNA form, the CDR3 reads TGTGCCAGCAGCTTATGGGACAACTCGAACACCGGGGAGCTGTTTTTT. It specifies CASSLWDNSNTGELFF.